Below are 17 T cell receptor beta chains sequenced from a single sample in a study of cytomegalovirus exposure and HLA in healthy donors (dated by TCRdb to 2016 to 2017). The library came from the immunoSEQ multiplex PCR assay. The multiplex PCR relied on a mix of 60 forward primers for TCR Vbeta segments and 13 reverse primers for TCR Jbeta segments. Entries here come from immuneACCESS through TCRdb and include only in-frame sequences with V and J called. Some clones fail to appear in such tables; in the studies checked, an unresolved V gene covers under half of the shortfall, and the cause of the remainder is unknown. A total of roughly 120,000 clones appear in this sample, around three quarters of them only once. Clones ranked in the top ten supply about 2% of the sample. Sequenced: PBMCs. The receptors were sampled from a man between 18 and 29 years old in good health and CMV-seronegative.

This clone showed up just a few times. This chain uses TRBV2 with TRBJ2-7, with 10 bases matching TRBD1. Germline V CDR1 and CDR2: SNHLY, FYNNEI. The CDR3 consists of 14 residues. V dropped 7 bases and J dropped 2; count of bases not matched to a gene: 5. The CDR3 bases are TGTGCCAGCAAAGGGACAGGGGAGACCTACGAGCAGTACGTC. Its protein product is CASKGTGETYEQYV.

This clone was counted a few times. The chain joins TRBV5-1 to TRBJ1-1, with D unresolved. Germline V lookup: CDR1 SGHRS, CDR2 YFSETQ. This CDR3 spans 15 amino acids. The germline V and J ends were trimmed by 4 bases and 0 bases, with 13 bases remaining between them. The CDR3 here is CASSPGPGMNTEAFF. CDR3 in DNA: TGCGCCAGCAGCCCGGGCCCGGGAATGAACACTGAAGCTTTCTTT.

This chain connects TRBV7-2 to TRBJ2-4, with no clear D. Trimming pared 4 bases from V and 3 bases from J, leaving 10 bases between. CDR3 length equals 14 residues. Germline CDR1 and CDR2: SGHTA and FQGNSA. In DNA form, the CDR3 reads TGTGCCAGCAGCTCCGACTTGGTCAAAAACATTCAGTACTTC. Translated, it gives CASSSDLVKNIQYF.

The J gene is TRBJ2-7, the V gene TRBV21-1; the D segment call TRBD1 is taken from the table without a DNA check. TRBV21-1 is listed as a pseudogene. The CDR3 totals 14 residues. CDR3 amino acids: CASSHRGLNYEQYF. CDR3 coding DNA: TGTGCCAGCAGCCACAGGGGCCTGAACTACGAGCAGTACTTC.

J is TRBJ2-5 and V is TRBV30, with D possibly TRBD2 on 7 matching bases. The tail of the sequence fits TRBJ2-7 better, so the J call may be wrong. CDR3 length: 16 amino acids. Germline CDR1 is GTSNPN and CDR2 is SVGIG (reference sequence). The CDR3 reads CAWSPRGGLTGPEQYF. The DNA for the CDR3 is TGTGCCTGGAGTCCGAGGGGGGGGTTGACCGGGCCCGAGCAGTACTTC.

The genes are TRBV6-6 and TRBJ1-1; D remains unclear. The germline gives CDR1 MNHNY, CDR2 SVGAGI (reference sequence). The germline V and J ends were trimmed by 8 bases and 4 bases, with 17 bases remaining between them. The CDR3 extends over 14 amino acids. This CDR3 reads CASRDIALSTEAFF. CDR3 nucleotide sequence: TGTGCCAGCCGAGATATAGCGCTGAGCACTGAAGCTTTCTTT.

V is TRBV9 and J is TRBJ1-6; 9 bases fit TRBD1. Trimming removed 0 bases from V and 9 bases from J; junction bases left unmatched: 10. This CDR3 region has 17 residues. CDR1 and CDR2 from the germline V gene are SGDLS and YYNGEE. The CDR3 DNA sequence: TGTGCCAGCAGCGTAGGATCCGTGACAGGGGGAATTTCACCCCTCCACTTT. Translating it yields CASSVGSVTGGISPLHF.

The V call is TRBV11-1, the J call TRBJ2-1; 9 bases align to TRBD2. The V gene's germline CDR1 is SGHAT and CDR2 FQDESV (reference sequence). J lost 6 bases, V lost 5 bases, and 8 bases had no gene match. This CDR3 contains 15 residues. CDR3 loop: CASSRRTSASNEQFF. The CDR3, as DNA: TGTGCCAGCAGCAGAAGGACTAGCGCCAGCAATGAGCAGTTCTTC.

The chain is built from TRBV11-1 and TRBJ1-2, with 8 bases that match TRBD1. J was trimmed by 4 bases and V by 6 bases; bases with no gene match: 7. In germline, CDR1 is SGHAT, CDR2 FQDESV (reference sequence). The CDR3 covers 14 residues. The CDR3 reads CASSPGGRGYGYTF. The CDR3 bases are TGTGCCAGCAGTCCAGGGGGCCGTGGCTATGGCTACACCTTC. Variable domain in full (rest from reference TRBV11-1 and TRBJ1-2): EAEVAQSPRYKITEKSQAVAFWCDPISGHATLYWYRQILGQGPELLVQFQDESVVDDSQLPKDRFSAERLKGVDSTLKIQPAELGDSAMYLCASSPGGRGYGYTFGSGTRLTVV.

DNA for the CDR3: TGCGCCAGCAGTGTCGGTCATGAGCAGTTCTTC. Its protein product is CASSVGHEQFF. The chain combines TRBV10-1 with TRBJ2-1; D is ambiguous. CDR3 length: 11 residues. Germline lookup yields CDR1 WNHNN and CDR2 SYGVQD (reference sequence). Trimming shortened V by 4 bases and J by 8 bases, and 6 bases separated the two germline ends.

The J gene is TRBJ1-1, the V gene TRBV19; the D is unclear. CDR3 size: 16 residues. With 5 bases removed from V and 1 base from J, the gap between germline ends came to 17 bases. Germline V gives CDR1 LNHDA, CDR2 SQIVND (reference sequence). The CDR3, as DNA: TGTGCCAGTAGTCCTCCCCGACTAGTCTCGAACACTGAAGCTTTCTTT. Its translation: CASSPPRLVSNTEAFF.

The rearrangement links TRBV27 to TRBJ2-5; 7 bases align to TRBD2. Near its end, the DNA agrees better with TRBJ2-7, so the J call may be wrong. This CDR3 is 13 amino acids long. CDR1 and CDR2 (germline): MNHEY, SMNVEV (reference sequence). The CDR3 spells CASSSGLFYEQYF. CDR3 bases: TGTGCCAGCAGTTCGGGACTATTTTACGAGCAGTACTTC.

The chain is built from TRBV29-1 and TRBJ2-5, with 7 nucleotides matching TRBD1. V shed 4 bases and J 0 bases; nucleotides not matched to a gene: 14. There are 17 residues in the CDR3. CDR1 SQVTM and CDR2 ANQGSEA come from the germline V gene. The CDR3 DNA reads TGCAGCGTTGGCCCCTCCGCGGACAGGCATTACCAAGAGACCCAGTACTTC. This gives the protein CSVGPSADRHYQETQYF.

The rearrangement joins TRBV14 to TRBJ2-5; 12 bases fit TRBD2. Losses at the gene ends were 0 bases for V and 4 bases for J; bases not matched to a gene: 6. This CDR3 has 17 amino acids. Per the germline V gene, CDR1 is SGHDN and CDR2 is FVKESK. The CDR3 region has the DNA TGTGCCAGCAGCCAAGAGACTAGCGGGAGAAAGGGAGAGACCCAGTACTTC. Its protein product is CASSQETSGRKGETQYF.

V gene TRBV27 combines with J gene TRBJ2-5, with D possibly matching TRBD2 (6 bases). CDR3 length: 14 amino acids. Germline CDR1 reads MNHEY; CDR2 reads SMNVEV (reference sequence). V was clipped by 3 bases and J by 2 bases, with 10 bases between them. In DNA, the CDR3 is TGTGCCAGCAGTTTTGGAGGGTTTCAAGAGACCCAGTACTTC. Translation gives CASSFGGFQETQYF.

The rearrangement links TRBV5-1 to TRBJ2-7; the D gene is possibly TRBD1 (6 bases). CDR1 is SGHRS, CDR2 YFSETQ, per germline. Trimming shortened V by 2 bases and J by 6 bases, and 15 bases separated the two germline ends. This CDR3 is 14 amino acids long. The CDR3 DNA follows: TGCGCCAGCAGCTTCCAACAGGGATCTGGCGAGCAGTACTTC. Translation gives CASSFQQGSGEQYF.

This rearrangement joins TRBV7-8 to TRBJ2-3; D perhaps matches TRBD1 (5 bases). CDR1 and CDR2 from the germline V gene are SGHVS and FQNEAQ. CDR3 length: 16 amino acids. The ends were cut back, 1 base at V and 3 bases at J, with 14 bases in the middle. CDR3 protein: CASSLVNSRTTDTQYF. DNA of the CDR3: TGTGCCAGCAGCTTAGTTAACAGTAGGACAACAGATACGCAGTATTTT. Using reference TRBV7-8 and TRBJ2-3 for the parts outside the CDR3, the full variable domain is GAGVSQSPRYKVAKRGQDVALRCDPISGHVSLFWYQQALGQGPEFLTYFQNEAQLDKSGLPSDRFFAERPEGSVSTLKIQRTQQEDSAVYLCASSLVNSRTTDTQYFGPGTRLTVL.